The clone carrying this T cell receptor beta chain showed up many times. Its matching antigen is unknown. This sample is part of a study of response to subunit inactivated influenza vaccine. General study results and limits: Authors suggested that a seasonal influenza vaccination recruits few new T cells each time.

TCRdb called the RT-PCR reads again in MiXCR, with one record for every CDR3 protein. The sample carries hundreds of thousands of distinct CDR3 sequences, 12% recorded once. The source of this sequence is a man aged 45 to 65 who received an inactivated influenza vaccine. The input for sequencing was PBMCs from blood, taken on the day of vaccination.

CDR3 amino acids: CAISEQLVTDTQYF. The CDR3 bases are TGTGCCATCAGTGAACAACTAGTGACAGATACGCAGTATTTT. The V and J genes are TRBV10-3 and TRBJ2-3, with D perhaps TRBD2 (5 bases). Germline V CDR1 and CDR2: ENHRY, SYGVKD. Trimming took off 3 bases at V and 3 bases at J, with 10 bases between the two ends. CDR3 length: 14 residues.